This T cell receptor (beta chain) was sequenced for a study of breast tumors, draining lymph nodes, adjacent tissues. The study's findings and limits: Tumor and nontumor repertoires were significantly more similar in luminal-like than in basal-like breast cancer. Compared with lymph nodes, tumors were less diverse; compared with nontumor tissue, more. Tumor T cell lymph node origin was a supported hypothesis, not proven. Most tumor T cells seemingly derive from lymph node, then expand in tumor.

Breast cancer patients provided tissue from their axillary draining lymph nodes. On this clonotype: Its antigen is as yet unknown.

From the multiplex PCR reads, TCRdb called clonotypes with MiXCR, one entry per CDR3 protein. The table includes fewer than 300,000 distinct CDR3 sequences, less than 40% detected once. V lost 4 bases and J lost 5, with 20 bases in between. The CDR3 totals 16 residues. From germline, CDR1 is SGHAT and CDR2 FQNNGV. Sequenced sample: axillary lymph node tissue. The chain employs TRBV11-2 and TRBJ2-5; D possibly corresponds to TRBD2 (5 bases). The TCR comes from a female donor with breast cancer. Some clones in this sample may be carry-over from other donors' samples. CDR3 sequence: CASSSRIGPGGETQYF. CDR3 nucleotides: TGTGCCAGCAGCTCCCGAATTGGACCGGGCGGGGAGACCCAGTACTTC.